The 21 T cell receptor beta chains presented below share a single source sample, sequenced in a study of blood T cell repertoires in COVID-19. Sequencing used immunoSEQ multiplex PCR; TCRdb keeps in-frame clones, though not all of them. The profile shows roughly 150,000 clones, about 87% of them singletons. Input material: peripheral blood. The receptor set was obtained from a woman between 70 and 85 years old with COVID-19, enrolled during active disease.

This clone was detected only a few times. The genes are TRBV12-2 and TRBJ2-1; the tabulated D call, TRBD2, remains unverified against the DNA. TRBV12-2 is classified as a pseudogene. This CDR3 has 17 residues. The CDR3 sequence is CASRLAGGEGCCNEQFF. DNA of the CDR3: TGTGCAAGTCGCTTAGCGGGTGGGGAGGGATGCTGCAATGAGCAGTTCTTC.

The CDR3 DNA sequence: TGTGCCACCAGCAGAGATCGAAGACTAGCGGTTCTCACCGGGGAGCTGTTTTTT. Translation gives CATSRDRRLAVLTGELFF. The chain employs TRBV15 and TRBJ2-2; TRBD2 aligns across 9 bases. J gave up 4 bases and V 0 bases, and 9 bases lay outside the gene matches. This CDR3 comprises 18 residues. Germline values: CDR1 LNHNV, CDR2 YYDKDF (reference sequence).

The chain combines TRBV28 with TRBJ2-5; D not resolved. CDR3 length equals 10 residues. Trimming took off 10 bases at V and 1 base at J, with 4 bases between the two ends. Germline lookup yields CDR1 MDHEN and CDR2 SYDVKM. This CDR3 reads CATLQETQYF. The CDR3, as DNA: TGTGCCACCCTCCAAGAGACCCAGTACTTC.

This clone was counted a single time. The J gene is TRBJ2-7, the V gene TRBV19, with 8 bases aligning to TRBD1. With 3 bases clipped from V and 4 bases from J, the junction kept 8 bases outside the gene matches. CDR3 length: 15 residues. From germline, CDR1 is LNHDA and CDR2 SQIVND (reference sequence). The CDR3 is CASSISGTGPYEQYF. Written as DNA, the CDR3 is TGTGCCAGTAGTATTTCCGGGACAGGACCTTACGAGCAGTACTTC.

The J gene is TRBJ1-6, the V gene TRBV5-1, with TRBD1 identical over 8 bases. This CDR3 is 15 amino acids long. Germline-derived CDR1 and CDR2 are SGHRS and YFSETQ. V trimming: 1 base; J trimming: 5 bases; junction bases outside the gene matches: 2. DNA of the CDR3: TGCGCCAGCAGCTTGAACAGGGGGAATAATTCACCCCTCCACTTT. This translates into CASSLNRGNNSPLHF.

The genes are TRBV2 and TRBJ1-3, with a tentative D call TRBD1 (6 bases). V was pared by 4 bases and J by 13 bases, with 14 bases between. The CDR3 has 12 amino acids. The V gene's germline CDR1 is SNHLY and CDR2 FYNNEI. The CDR3 region is CASSVGRGEIYF. Here the CDR3 DNA reads TGTGCCAGCAGTGTGGGCAGGGGTGAGATATATTTT.

The chain links TRBV28 to TRBJ1-3; D is unresolved. In germline, CDR1 is MDHEN, CDR2 SYDVKM. The V gene lost 6 bases and the J gene lost 0 bases, with 6 bases spanning the gap. The CDR3 loop spans 13 amino acids. The CDR3 DNA follows: TGTGCCAGCAGACCGAGCTCTGGAAACACCATATATTTT. Translation gives CASRPSSGNTIYF. Combining the CDR3 with reference TRBV28 and TRBJ1-3 gives the whole variable domain DVKVTQSSRYLVKRTGEKVFLECVQDMDHENMFWYRQDPGLGLRLIYFSYDVKMKEKGDIPEGYSVSREKKERFSLILESASTNQTSMYLCASRPSSGNTIYFGEGSWLTVV.

The CDR3 spells CASSPPGQGATGELFF. The CDR3 DNA sequence: TGCGCCAGCAGCCCCCCGGGACAGGGAGCCACCGGGGAGCTGTTTTTT. This chain connects TRBV5-1 to TRBJ2-2; 9 bases line up with TRBD1. After removal of 4 bases from V and 4 bases from J, the junction contained 8 bases not matched to a gene. CDR1 is SGHRS and CDR2 is YFSETQ in the germline V gene. This CDR3 is 16 amino acids long.

The rearrangement links TRBV4-1 to TRBJ2-2; perhaps TRBD2 as D (7 bases). Germline loops: CDR1 MGHRA, CDR2 YSYEKL. This CDR3 contains 17 residues. V was clipped by 4 bases and J by 2 bases, with 17 bases between them. The CDR3 loop is CASSPLGGGANTGELFF. The CDR3 DNA reads as TGCGCCAGCAGCCCCCTTGGGGGGGGCGCAAACACCGGGGAGCTGTTTTTT.

The chain joins TRBV14 to TRBJ2-1; 10 bases are shared with TRBD2. This CDR3 comprises 15 residues. Trimming removed 2 bases from V and 8 bases from J; junction bases left unmatched: 6. Per germline, CDR1 SGHDN and CDR2 FVKESK. The CDR3 bases are TGTGCCAGCAGCCAAAGCGGGGGGGCCGCCTATGAGCAGTTCTTC. Translation: CASSQSGGAAYEQFF.

The chain is built from TRBV6-2 or TRBV6-3 and TRBJ1-1; D uncertain. This CDR3 has 13 residues. Trimming pared 6 bases from V and 6 bases from J, leaving 14 bases between. Germline V gives CDR1 MNHEY, CDR2 SVGEGT. CDR3 sequence: CASSPNSKPEAFF. The DNA for the CDR3 is TGTGCCAGCAGCCCGAACTCCAAACCTGAAGCTTTCTTT.

The CDR3 spells CASSVTSGAGMAGELFF. The CDR3 DNA follows: TGTGCCAGCAGCGTAACTTCCGGAGCGGGGATGGCCGGGGAGCTGTTTTTT. The J gene is TRBJ2-2, the V gene TRBV9; 7 nucleotides match TRBD2. V shed 1 base and J 6 bases; nucleotides not matched to a gene: 12. The CDR3 has 17 residues. CDR1 and CDR2 from the germline V gene are SGDLS and YYNGEE.

V usage is TRBV30 and J usage is TRBJ1-5; maybe TRBD1 (5 bases). The CDR3 runs 15 residues. V lost 2 bases, J lost 3 bases, and 14 bases lay in between. Germline assignment: CDR1 GTSNPN and CDR2 SVGIG (reference sequence). This chain's CDR3 is CAWSTRGFNNQPQHF. CDR3 bases: TGTGCCTGGAGTACTCGGGGGTTTAACAATCAGCCCCAGCATTTT.

This chain joins TRBV9 and TRBJ2-1; no clear D. Germline V gene sequence: CDR1 SGDLS, CDR2 YYNGEE. CDR3 length equals 15 residues. With 4 bases removed from V and 0 bases from J, the gap between germline ends came to 11 bases. The CDR3 loop is CASSPGGSSYNEQFF. The CDR3 DNA sequence: TGTGCCAGCAGCCCCGGTGGTAGCTCCTACAATGAGCAGTTCTTC. Complete variable domain (other parts from reference TRBV9 and TRBJ2-1): DSGVTQTPKHLITATGQRVTLRCSPRSGDLSVYWYQQSLDQGLQFLIQYYNGEERAKGNILERFSAQQFPDLHSELNLSSLELGDSALYFCASSPGGSSYNEQFFGPGTRLTVL.

This clone was detected only once. The chain recombines TRBV2 with TRBJ1-4; D unresolved. Trimming removed 2 bases from V and 5 bases from J, with 9 bases in between. The CDR3 covers 14 residues. Germline CDR1 SNHLY, CDR2 FYNNEI. The CDR3, as DNA: TGTGCCAGCAGTGAATTCGTGCAGAATGAAAAACTGTTTTTT. This codes for CASSEFVQNEKLFF.

CDR3 coding DNA: TGTGCCAGCAGTTTTTTGGGCAGGGGGTCCAAAAACATTCAGTACTTC. Protein: CASSFLGRGSKNIQYF. The chain has TRBV27 and TRBJ2-4, with 7 bases lining up with TRBD1. Germline CDR1 MNHEY, CDR2 SMNVEV (reference sequence). V dropped 3 bases and J dropped 2; count of bases not matched to a gene: 7. CDR3 size: 16 residues.

The chain joins TRBV5-1 to TRBJ1-6; D ambiguous. CDR3 length equals 13 residues. Between the trimmed V and J ends, which lost 0 bases and 6 bases, there was a span of 4 bases. Germline loops: CDR1 SGHRS, CDR2 YFSETQ. The CDR3, as DNA: TGCGCCAGCAGCTTGGCCGTTAATTCACCCCTCCACTTT. Protein: CASSLAVNSPLHF.

The table lists this clone with a count of one. The gene calls are TRBV6-4 and TRBJ2-2; the D gene is possibly TRBD2 (5 bases). The CDR3 is 13 amino acids. CDR1 is MRHNA and CDR2 is SNTAGT in the germline V gene. Between the trimmed V and J ends, which lost 6 bases and 4 bases, there was a span of 9 bases. The CDR3 is CASRGSGTGELFF. The CDR3 nucleotides are TGTGCCAGCAGAGGCAGCGGCACCGGGGAGCTGTTTTTT.

The gene calls are TRBV3-1 (or the pseudogene TRBV3-2) and TRBJ2-7; 7 nucleotides line up with TRBD2. Germline assignment: CDR1 LGHDT and CDR2 YNNKEL (reference sequence). The CDR3 is 14 residues long. With 1 base clipped from V and 0 bases from J, the junction kept 0 bases outside the gene matches. CDR3 coding DNA: TGTGCCAGCAGCCAAGCTAGCGGCTCCTACGAGCAGTACTTC. Translation gives CASSQASGSYEQYF.

This clone was picked up a small number of times. CDR3 in DNA: TGTGCCAGCAGTCAGGGGGCCTACCTCACAGATACGCAGTATTTT. Amino acid sequence: CASSQGAYLTDTQYF. The chain is built from TRBV11-1 and TRBJ2-3; TRBD1 agrees at 8 bases. The V and J ends lost 6 bases and 2 bases, in that order; junction bases with no gene match: 7. CDR3 length: 15 residues. CDR1 is SGHAT, CDR2 FQDESV, per germline (reference sequence).

The gene calls are TRBV7-9 and TRBJ2-7; 8 nucleotides line up with TRBD1. Germline trimming cut 5 bases from V and 5 bases from J; bases unmatched to any gene: 11. This CDR3 is built from 15 residues. Germline V gene lookup returns CDR1 SEHNR and CDR2 FQNEAQ (reference sequence). This CDR3 reads CASSTTTGDGNEQYF. In DNA, the CDR3 is TGTGCCAGCAGCACCACGACAGGGGACGGGAACGAGCAGTACTTC.